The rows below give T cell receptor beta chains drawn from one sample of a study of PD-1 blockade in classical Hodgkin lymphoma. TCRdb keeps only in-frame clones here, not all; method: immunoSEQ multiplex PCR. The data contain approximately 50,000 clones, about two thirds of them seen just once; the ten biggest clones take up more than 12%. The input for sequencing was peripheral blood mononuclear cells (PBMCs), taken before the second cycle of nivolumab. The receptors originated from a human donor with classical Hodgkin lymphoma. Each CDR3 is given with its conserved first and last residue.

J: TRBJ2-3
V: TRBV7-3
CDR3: CASSPGGTTDTQYF

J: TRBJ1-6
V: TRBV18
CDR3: CASSIRDSDNSPLHF

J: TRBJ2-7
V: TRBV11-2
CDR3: CASSADWGYEQYF

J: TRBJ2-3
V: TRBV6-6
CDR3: CASTPGLAAQTQYF

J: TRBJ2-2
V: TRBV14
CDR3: CASSQVWGGELFF

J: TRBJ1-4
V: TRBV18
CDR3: CASSPQGANEKLFF

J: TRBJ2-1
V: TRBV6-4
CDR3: CASSRLAGGLEQFF

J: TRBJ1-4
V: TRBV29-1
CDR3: CMAGGYEKLFF

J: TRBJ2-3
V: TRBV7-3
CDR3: CASSLKGGPLGLQYF

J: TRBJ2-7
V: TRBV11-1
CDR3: CASSLRPAYEQYF

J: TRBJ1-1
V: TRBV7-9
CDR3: CASSLEGPTEAFF

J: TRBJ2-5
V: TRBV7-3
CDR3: CASSLKGYQETQYF

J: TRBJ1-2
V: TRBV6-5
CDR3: CASSYSGQGVTYGYTF

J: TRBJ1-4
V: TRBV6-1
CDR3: CASRRQGRDEKLFF

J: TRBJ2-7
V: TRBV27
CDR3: CASSLRGLLEYEQYF

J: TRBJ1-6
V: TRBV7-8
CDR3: CASSLTGISSYNSPLHF

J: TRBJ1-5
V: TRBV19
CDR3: CASHRDSGPNQPQHF

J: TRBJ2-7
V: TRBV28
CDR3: CASSLFRAETYEQYF

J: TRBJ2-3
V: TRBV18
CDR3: CASSPTGSHTDTQYF

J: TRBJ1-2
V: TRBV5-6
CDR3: CASSLTTYGYTF

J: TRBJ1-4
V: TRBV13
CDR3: CASSILGNEKLFF

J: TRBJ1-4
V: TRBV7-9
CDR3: CASSLVPAGEEKLFF

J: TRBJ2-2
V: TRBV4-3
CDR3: CASSQGEAGELFF

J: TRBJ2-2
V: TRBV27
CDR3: CASSTGPGELFF

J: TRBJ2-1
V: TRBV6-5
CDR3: CASRNTGQKYNEQFF

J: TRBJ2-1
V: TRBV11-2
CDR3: CASSLFPRTSGYNEQFF

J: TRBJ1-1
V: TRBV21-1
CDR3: CASTLPRIQEQNTEAFF

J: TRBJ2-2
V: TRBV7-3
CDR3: CASSISGNTGELFF

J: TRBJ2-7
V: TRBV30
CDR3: CAWRAGLAGTYEQYF

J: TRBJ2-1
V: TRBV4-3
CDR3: CASSQDPLPDYNEQFF

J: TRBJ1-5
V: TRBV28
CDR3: CASSSLQPQHF

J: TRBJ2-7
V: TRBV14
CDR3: CASSLLAGGSYEQYF

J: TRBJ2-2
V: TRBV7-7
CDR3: CASSPFGQGGTGELFF

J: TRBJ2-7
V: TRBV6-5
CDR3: CASSGTGGEGYEQYF

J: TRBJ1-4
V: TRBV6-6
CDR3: CASSPPGGEKLFF

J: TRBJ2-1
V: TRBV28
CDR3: CASSLLATEQFF

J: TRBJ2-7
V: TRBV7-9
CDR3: CASIPDGTYEQYF

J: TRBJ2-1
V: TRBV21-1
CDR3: CASSGPTETLNNEQFF

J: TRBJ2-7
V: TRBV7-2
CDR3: CASSFSYEQYF

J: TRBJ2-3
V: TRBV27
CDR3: CASSLYMGTGVDTQYF

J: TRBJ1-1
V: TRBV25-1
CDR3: CASSGTLTGRGMNTEAFF

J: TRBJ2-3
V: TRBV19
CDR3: CASSPLLGTQYF

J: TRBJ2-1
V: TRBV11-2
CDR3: CASSLDRGRPYNEQFF

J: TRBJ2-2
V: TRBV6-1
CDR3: CASRPGLFGELFF

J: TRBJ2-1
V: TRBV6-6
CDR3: CASTPSGSGSSEQFF

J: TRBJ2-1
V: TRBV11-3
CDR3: CASKSRASDEQFF

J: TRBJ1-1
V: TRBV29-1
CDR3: CSAKEGVGNTEAFF

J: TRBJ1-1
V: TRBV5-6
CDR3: CASSLEFGRAEAFF

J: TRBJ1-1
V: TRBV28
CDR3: CASSQRGDRGRDEAFF

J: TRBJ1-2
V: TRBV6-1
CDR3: CASTTDGRNYGYTF

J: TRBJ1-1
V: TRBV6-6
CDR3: CASSYGQLNTEAFF

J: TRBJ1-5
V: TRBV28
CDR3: CASSQARRTGDSNQPQHF

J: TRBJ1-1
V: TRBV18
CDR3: CASSRREVTEAFF

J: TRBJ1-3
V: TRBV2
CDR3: CASSEEGPESGNTIYF

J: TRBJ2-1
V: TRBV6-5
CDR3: CASSSRPSGDNEQFF

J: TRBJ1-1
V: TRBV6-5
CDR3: CASSGGNTEAFF